This T cell receptor (beta chain) was observed in a study of blood T cell repertoires in COVID-19. The ends were cut back, 0 bases at V and 9 bases at J, with 8 bases in the middle. CDR1 and CDR2 from the germline V gene are MNHEY and SVGAGI. CDR3 length equals 12 residues. Authors' methods: Amplification of reference gene primers was used by the study to estimate nucleated cell counts. The protocol was immunoSEQ multiplex PCR, while the TCRdb copy is restricted to in-frame clones and leaves out a portion. D and trimming were read from the DNA, whereas the V and J calls and clone size are those reported in that table. Here the sample spans 200,000 or so clones, roughly four fifths being singletons.

The TCR originated in a woman aged 35 to 49 with acute or convalescent COVID-19. V gene TRBV6-5 combines with J gene TRBJ1-1; D call uncertain. Source material: peripheral blood. The CDR3 nucleotides read TGTGCCAGCAGTTACTCGGGAGGGAAAGCTTTCTTT. Protein: CASSYSGGKAFF.